These 24 T cell receptor beta chains share one sample of origin, sequenced in a study of human T cells and chemical hapten exposure. The time point: pre-sensitization, week 0. Treatment denoted: therapeutic diphenylcyclopropenone sensitization with weekly scalp DPC. The starting material, unfractionated whole blood, was used for total RNA extraction. TCRdb redid the calling of the RACE reads with MiXCR, one entry per CDR3 protein. Seen here are some 49,000 distinct CDR3 sequences, 9.5% to 10% observed once, and the top ten hold approximately 9.6%. Sequencing used whole blood, obtained in connection with sensitization to the hapten diphenylcyclopropenone (DPC). The receptors shown here come from a woman in her twenties or thirties with alopecia areata. Some clones in this sample may be carry-over from other donors' samples.

The chain is built from TRBV12-3 or TRBV12-4 and TRBJ1-2, with D maybe TRBD1 (6 bases). The CDR3 contains 15 residues. Trimming took 6 bases from V and 5 from J, leaving 19 bases between them. CDR3 sequence (DNA): TGTGCCAGCAGCTTGCCGGGACCGGGGGCATATGGCTACACCTTC. It encodes CASSLPGPGAYGYTF.

This clonotype showed up many times. This chain uses TRBV2 with TRBJ1-5; the D is unclear. CDR3 length: 15 amino acids. Germline V gives CDR1 SNHLY, CDR2 FYNNEI. Trimming removed 5 bases from V and 2 bases from J, with 13 bases in between. This CDR3 is CASSTGRRGNQPQHF. DNA for the CDR3: TGTGCCAGCAGTACCGGACGAAGGGGCAATCAGCCCCAGCATTTT.

This chain connects TRBV14 to TRBJ2-7; maybe TRBD1 (6 bases). With 5 bases removed from V and 0 bases from J, the gap between germline ends came to 11 bases. Germline assignment: CDR1 SGHDN and CDR2 FVKESK. The CDR3 is made up of 14 amino acids. CDR3 protein: CASSIGDNSYEQYF. For the CDR3, the DNA is TGTGCCAGCAGCATAGGGGACAACTCCTACGAGCAGTACTTC.

J is TRBJ1-5 and V is TRBV7-4, with D possibly TRBD1 on 6 matching bases. Per the germline V gene, CDR1 is SGHVT and CDR2 is SQSDAQ. There are 17 residues in the CDR3. Trimming stripped 10 bases from V and 0 bases from J, with 22 bases between. CDR3 sequence: CAIHKSRGPNSNQPQHF. The CDR3 coding sequence is TGTGCCATCCATAAATCCCGGGGGCCCAATAGCAATCAGCCCCAGCATTTT.

This chain uses TRBV7-2 with TRBJ2-4, with 9 bases that match TRBD2. Germline CDR1 reads SGHTA; CDR2 reads FQGNSA. J was trimmed by 5 bases and V by 4 bases; bases with no gene match: 12. The CDR3 contains 17 residues. CDR3: CASSSRPRGGRENIQYF. CDR3 nucleotide sequence: TGTGCCAGCAGCTCGCGTCCGCGGGGGGGCCGGGAAAACATTCAGTACTTC.

The rearrangement uses TRBV30 and TRBJ2-1; 11 bases agree with TRBD2. Germline V gene data show CDR1 as GTSNPN and CDR2 as SVGIG (reference sequence). V shed 0 bases, J shed 8 bases, and the junction held 9 bases outside the gene matches. The CDR3 covers 16 residues. The CDR3 region is CAWSVLGSGGADEQFF. The CDR3 DNA follows: TGTGCCTGGAGTGTACTGGGTAGCGGGGGGGCAGATGAGCAGTTCTTC.

The chain recombines TRBV20-1 with TRBJ2-1; TRBD2 matches at 8 bases. CDR3 length: 15 residues. Per the germline V gene, CDR1 is DFQATT and CDR2 is SNEGSKA (reference sequence). V lost 0 bases, J lost 8 bases, and 9 bases stayed unmatched. CDR3 nucleotides: TGCAGTGCTAGAGATCCAGCGGGGGAGTTCGATGAGCAGTTCTTC. Its protein product is CSARDPAGEFDEQFF.

This clonotype came up a few times. The rearrangement joins TRBV2 to TRBJ2-3, with a possible D match to TRBD2 (6 bases). The length of the CDR3 is 14 residues. Looked up from germline, CDR1 is SNHLY and CDR2 is FYNNEI. V lost 6 bases, J lost 1 base, and 11 bases lay in between. The CDR3 nucleotides read TGTGCCAGCAGCCAAACGGGGGGCACAGATACGCAGTATTTT. It is translated as CASSQTGGTDTQYF.

There are many counts of this clonotype. The chain couples TRBV28 to TRBJ1-5; D not certain. Germline CDR1 MDHEN, CDR2 SYDVKM. Trimming took off 5 bases at V and 0 bases at J, with 14 bases between the two ends. The CDR3 spans 16 residues. The CDR3 DNA reads TGTGCCAGCAGTCCTTCGACGGGGTCTAGCAATCAGCCCCAGCATTTT. As protein: CASSPSTGSSNQPQHF.

V and J are TRBV7-9 and TRBJ2-5, with D possibly TRBD1 on 6 matching bases. Trimming removed 5 bases from V and 0 bases from J, with 13 bases in between. Germline V gene data show CDR1 as SEHNR and CDR2 as FQNEAQ (reference sequence). The CDR3 spans 15 residues. CDR3 amino acids: CASSQAGQNQETQYF. In DNA form, the CDR3 reads TGTGCCAGCAGCCAAGCTGGACAGAACCAAGAGACCCAGTACTTC.

Many counts were recorded for this clonotype. V usage is TRBV28 and J usage is TRBJ2-1; no definite D call. V lost 5 bases, J lost 10 bases, and 24 bases lay in between. The CDR3 has 16 amino acids. Germline CDR1 and CDR2: MDHEN and SYDVKM. Here the CDR3 reads CASSPVGRQPMWEQFF. The DNA for the CDR3 is TGTGCCAGCAGTCCAGTCGGACGTCAACCCATGTGGGAGCAGTTCTTC.

Here the CDR3 reads CASRDLGRANQPQHF. The CDR3 nucleotides are TGTGCCAGCAGGGATTTAGGACGAGCCAATCAGCCCCAGCATTTT. The chain uses TRBV6-6 and TRBJ1-5; no clear D gene. CDR1 is MNHNY and CDR2 is SVGAGI in the germline V gene (reference sequence). The CDR3 consists of 15 residues. V lost 6 bases and J 3 bases, leaving 15 bases between the germline ends.

J is TRBJ2-1 and V is TRBV20-1; 11 bases agree with TRBD1. With 6 bases clipped from V and 9 bases from J, the junction kept 10 bases outside the gene matches. CDR1 DFQATT and CDR2 SNEGSKA come from the germline V gene (reference sequence). CDR3 length: 14 residues. CDR3 sequence: CSADRDRGCFEQFF. DNA for the CDR3: TGCAGTGCGGACCGGGACAGGGGGTGTTTTGAGCAGTTCTTC.

This chain connects TRBV7-2 to TRBJ1-5; weak D call: TRBD1 (6 bases). V lost 4 bases, J lost 5 bases, and 12 bases lay in between. Per germline, CDR1 SGHTA and CDR2 FQGNSA. The length of the CDR3 is 14 residues. Written as DNA, the CDR3 is TGTGCCAGCAGCTACGACAGGAACTATCAGCCCCAGCATTTT. Translation: CASSYDRNYQPQHF.

J is TRBJ1-4 and V is TRBV5-4, with 9 bases aligning to TRBD1. Germline-derived CDR1 and CDR2 are SGHNT and YYREEE (reference sequence). Unmatched junction bases numbered 0, after V lost 1 base and J lost 8 bases. The CDR3 has 13 amino acids. The CDR3 sequence: CASSLTGGEKLFF. In DNA, the CDR3 is TGTGCCAGCAGCTTGACAGGGGGCGAAAAACTGTTTTTT.

This clonotype appeared many times. The chain uses TRBV12-3 or TRBV12-4 and TRBJ1-3; TRBD1 is a possible D gene (6 bases). The length of the CDR3 is 14 residues. Trimming shortened V by 7 bases and J by 0 bases, and 10 bases separated the two germline ends. The CDR3 sequence is CASTVGGSGNTIYF. Here the CDR3 DNA reads TGTGCCAGCACCGTAGGGGGCTCTGGAAACACCATATATTTT.

In its sample, this clonotype was seen a few times. The chain employs TRBV28 and TRBJ2-7, with unresolved D. Looked up from germline, CDR1 is MDHEN and CDR2 is SYDVKM. The CDR3 runs to 12 residues. Trimming pared 3 bases from V and 3 bases from J, leaving 6 bases between. The CDR3 is CASSFPDYEQYF. The DNA for the CDR3 is TGTGCCAGCAGTTTCCCGGACTACGAGCAGTACTTC.

The V gene is TRBV12-3 or TRBV12-4, the J gene TRBJ1-1; D remains ambiguous. The V and J ends lost 1 base and 2 bases respectively, with 11 bases between them. The CDR3 extends over 15 amino acids. CDR3 residues: CASSLVSGCNTEAFF. CDR3 nucleotides: TGTGCCAGCAGTTTAGTTTCAGGATGCAACACTGAAGCTTTCTTT.

The chain employs TRBV9 and TRBJ2-2, with TRBD1 matching 12 bases. The CDR3 is 15 residues long. V lost 3 bases, J lost 6 bases, and 3 bases stayed unmatched. The germline V gene encodes CDR1 SGDLS and CDR2 YYNGEE. DNA for the CDR3: TGTGCCAGCAGCGCCGGGACAGGGGGCCCCGGGGAGCTGTTTTTT. The encoded protein is CASSAGTGGPGELFF.

Many counts were recorded for this clonotype. The genes are TRBV7-2 and TRBJ1-6; D remains unclear. Germline CDR1 is SGHTA and CDR2 is FQGNSA. Trimming removed 3 bases from V and 5 bases from J, with 14 bases in between. The CDR3 contains 16 residues. The CDR3 nucleotides are TGTGCCAGCAGCTTGTGGGGAAGGGCCAATAATTCACCCCTCCACTTT. Translating gives CASSLWGRANNSPLHF.

This chain joins TRBV5-6 and TRBJ2-3; D perhaps matches TRBD2 (5 bases). There are 14 residues in the CDR3. V lost 4 bases and J 1 base, leaving 10 bases between the germline ends. Germline V gene data show CDR1 as SGHDT and CDR2 as YYEEEE. The CDR3 is CASSRYGGTDTQYF. The CDR3 DNA follows: TGTGCCAGCAGCCGCTACGGGGGCACAGATACGCAGTATTTT. Using reference TRBV5-6 and TRBJ2-3 for the parts outside the CDR3, the full variable domain is DAGVTQSPTHLIKTRGQQVTLRCSPKSGHDTVSWYQQALGQGPQFIFQYYEEEERQRGNFPDRFSGHQFPNYSSELNVNALLLGDSALYLCASSRYGGTDTQYFGPGTRLTVL.

There are a few counts of this clonotype. This chain joins TRBV4-3 and TRBJ1-5; 7 bases are a match to TRBD1. V lost 0 bases, J lost 2 bases, and 4 bases stayed unmatched. The CDR3 consists of 16 residues. CDR1 LGHNA and CDR2 YSLEER come from the germline V gene. The CDR3: CASSQDGTVGNQPQHF. In DNA form, the CDR3 reads TGCGCCAGCAGCCAAGATGGGACAGTAGGCAATCAGCCCCAGCATTTT.

This chain uses TRBV27 with TRBJ2-1; 11 bases match TRBD1. The CDR3 contains 15 residues. Germline loops: CDR1 MNHEY, CDR2 SMNVEV (reference sequence). J was trimmed by 9 bases and V by 5 bases; bases with no gene match: 9. Written as DNA, the CDR3 is TGTGCCAGCAGTCCTTGGGGACAGGGGGTAGTTGAGCAGTTCTTC. Translating gives CASSPWGQGVVEQFF.

This clonotype was counted many times. V usage is TRBV20-1 and J usage is TRBJ1-5; TRBD1 aligns across 7 bases. The germline CDR1 and CDR2 sequences are DFQATT and SNEGSKA (reference sequence). The CDR3 contains 13 residues. The CDR3, as DNA: TGCAGCGTGCAGGGGGGCTCAAATCAGCCCCAGCATTTT. This gives the protein CSVQGGSNQPQHF.